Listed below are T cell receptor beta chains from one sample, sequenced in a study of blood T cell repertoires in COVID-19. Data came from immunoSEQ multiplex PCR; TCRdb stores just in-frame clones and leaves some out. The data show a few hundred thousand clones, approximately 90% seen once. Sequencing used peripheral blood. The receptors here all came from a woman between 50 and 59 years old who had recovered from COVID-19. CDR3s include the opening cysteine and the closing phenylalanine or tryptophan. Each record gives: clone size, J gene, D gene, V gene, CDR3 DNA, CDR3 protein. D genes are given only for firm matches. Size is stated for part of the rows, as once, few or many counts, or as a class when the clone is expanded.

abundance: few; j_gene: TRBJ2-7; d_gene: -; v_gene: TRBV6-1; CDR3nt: TGTGCCAGCAGTGAAAACAGGGACAACGAGCAGTACTTC; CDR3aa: CASSENRDNEQYF
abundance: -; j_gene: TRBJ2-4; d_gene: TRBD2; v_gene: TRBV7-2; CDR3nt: TGTGCCAGCAGCTTAACGGCTAGCGGGCTCACTGGGGGAAACATTCAGTACTTC; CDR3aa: CASSLTASGLTGGNIQYF
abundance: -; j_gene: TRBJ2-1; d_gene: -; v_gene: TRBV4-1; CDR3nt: TGCGCCAGCAGCCAAGTCTTCAATGAGCAGTTCTTC; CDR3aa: CASSQVFNEQFF
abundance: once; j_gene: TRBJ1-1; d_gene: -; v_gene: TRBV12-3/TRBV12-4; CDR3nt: TGTGCCAGCACACTCCGGAGGAACACTGAAGCTTTCTTT; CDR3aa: CASTLRRNTEAFF
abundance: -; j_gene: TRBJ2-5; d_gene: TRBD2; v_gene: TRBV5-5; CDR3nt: TGTGCCAGCAGCGTACTAGCGCACCAAGAGACCCAGTACTTC; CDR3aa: CASSVLAHQETQYF
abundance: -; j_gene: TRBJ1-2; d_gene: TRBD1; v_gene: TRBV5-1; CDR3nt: TGCGCCAGCAGCTTGGAGACAGGGAACTATGGCTACACCTTC; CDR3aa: CASSLETGNYGYTF
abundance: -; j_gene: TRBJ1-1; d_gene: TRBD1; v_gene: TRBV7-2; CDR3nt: TGTGCCAGCAGCTTAAGGGCAGGGGGCACTGAAGCTTTCTTT; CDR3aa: CASSLRAGGTEAFF
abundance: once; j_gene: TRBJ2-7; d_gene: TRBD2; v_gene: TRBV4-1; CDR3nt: TGCGCCAGCAGCCAAGGGTTAGCGGGGGAGGGGTACGAGCAGTACTTC; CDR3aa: CASSQGLAGEGYEQYF
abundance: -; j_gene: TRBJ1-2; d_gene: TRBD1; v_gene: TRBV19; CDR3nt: TGTGCCACCGTCCCTGGGACAGCTAACTATGGCTACACCTTC; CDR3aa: CATVPGTANYGYTF
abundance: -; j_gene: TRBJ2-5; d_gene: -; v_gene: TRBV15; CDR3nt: TGTGCCACCAGCAGGGACCGGACAGTAAGGAGGCAAGAGACCCAGTACTTC; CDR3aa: CATSRDRTVRRQETQYF
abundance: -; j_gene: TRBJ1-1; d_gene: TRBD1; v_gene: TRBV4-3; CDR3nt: TGCGCCAGCCATAACAGGGACAGGTCATTTACTGAAGCTTTCTTT; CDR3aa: CASHNRDRSFTEAFF
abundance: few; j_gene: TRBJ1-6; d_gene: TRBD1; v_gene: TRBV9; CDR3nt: TGTGCCAGCAGCGCTCGTATAGCCGGGACAGGGAATTCACCCCTCCACTTT; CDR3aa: CASSARIAGTGNSPLHF
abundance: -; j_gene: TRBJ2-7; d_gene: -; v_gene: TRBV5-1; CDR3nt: TGCGCCAGCAGCCGGGGCGGGACAGAATACTACGAGCAGTACTTC; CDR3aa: CASSRGGTEYYEQYF
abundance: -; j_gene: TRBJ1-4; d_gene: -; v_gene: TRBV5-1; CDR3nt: TGCGCCAGCAGGAGGCCCGGGGGTTCTAATGAAAAACTGTTTTTT; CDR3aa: CASRRPGGSNEKLFF
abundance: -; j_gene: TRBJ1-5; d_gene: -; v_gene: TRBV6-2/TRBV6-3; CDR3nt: TGTGCCAGCAGTCGACTTGGGGGGAGGGTCCAACAGCCCCAGCATTTT; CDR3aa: CASSRLGGRVQQPQHF
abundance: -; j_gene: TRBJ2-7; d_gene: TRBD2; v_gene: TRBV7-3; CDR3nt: TGTGCCAGCAGCCCCGCGGGGGACGGTAGCTACGAGCAGTACTTC; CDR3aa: CASSPAGDGSYEQYF
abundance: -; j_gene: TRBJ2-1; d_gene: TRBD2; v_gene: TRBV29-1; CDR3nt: TGCAGCGTTGCACCCCTAGCGGGATATGAGCAGTTCTTC; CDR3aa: CSVAPLAGYEQFF
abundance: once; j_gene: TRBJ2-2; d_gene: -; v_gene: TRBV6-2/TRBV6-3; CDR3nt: TGTGCCAGCAGTTATAGGGGTGCGAACACCGGGGAGCTGTTTTTT; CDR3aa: CASSYRGANTGELFF
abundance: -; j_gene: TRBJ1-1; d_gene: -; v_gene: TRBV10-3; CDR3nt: TGTGCCATCAGTGAGTTAGGGGCGAACACTGAAGCTTTCTTT; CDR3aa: CAISELGANTEAFF
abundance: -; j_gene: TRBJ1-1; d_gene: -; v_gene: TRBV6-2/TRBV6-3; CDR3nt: TGTGCCAGCAGTTCGAGGTCCAACACTGAAGCTTTCTTT; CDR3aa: CASSSRSNTEAFF
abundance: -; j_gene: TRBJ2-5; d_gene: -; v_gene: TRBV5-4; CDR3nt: TGTGCCAGCAGCTTGAACAGGGAAGGGAAGACCCAGTACTTC; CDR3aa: CASSLNREGKTQYF
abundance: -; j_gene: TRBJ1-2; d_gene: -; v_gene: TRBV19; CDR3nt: TGTGCCAGTAGTCCTCAGCTCGGGGGCTACACCTTC; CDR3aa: CASSPQLGGYTF
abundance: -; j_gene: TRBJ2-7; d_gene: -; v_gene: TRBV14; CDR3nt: TGTGCCAGCAGCCAAGACGGCGGCTCCTACGAGCAGTACTTC; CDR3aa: CASSQDGGSYEQYF
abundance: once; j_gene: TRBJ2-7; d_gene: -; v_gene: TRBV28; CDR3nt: TGTGCCAGCAGTGCACCCTGGCCCCCCAACTCCTACGAGCAGTACTTC; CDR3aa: CASSAPWPPNSYEQYF
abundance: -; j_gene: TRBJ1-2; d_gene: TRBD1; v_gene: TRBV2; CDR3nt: TGTGCCAGCAGGGGGACAGGGGATGGCTACACCTTC; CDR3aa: CASRGTGDGYTF
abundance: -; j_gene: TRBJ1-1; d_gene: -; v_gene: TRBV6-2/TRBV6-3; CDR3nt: TGTGCCAGCAGTTTATTAGGGGGGGCCACTGAAGCTTTCTTT; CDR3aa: CASSLLGGATEAFF
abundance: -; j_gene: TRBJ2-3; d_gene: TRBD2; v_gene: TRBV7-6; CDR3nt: TGTGCCAGCAGCCGACTAGCGGGAACAGATACGCAGTATTTT; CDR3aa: CASSRLAGTDTQYF